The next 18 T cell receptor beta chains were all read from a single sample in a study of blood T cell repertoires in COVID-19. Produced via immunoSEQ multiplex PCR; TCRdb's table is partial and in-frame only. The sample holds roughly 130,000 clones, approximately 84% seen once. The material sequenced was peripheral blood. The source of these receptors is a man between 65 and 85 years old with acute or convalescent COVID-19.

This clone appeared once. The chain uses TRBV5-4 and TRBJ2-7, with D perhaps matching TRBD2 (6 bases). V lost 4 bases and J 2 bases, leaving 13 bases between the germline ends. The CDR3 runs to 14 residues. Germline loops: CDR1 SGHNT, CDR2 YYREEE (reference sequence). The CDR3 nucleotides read TGTGCCAGCAGCCACCCGGGGGATACCTACGAGCAGTACTTC. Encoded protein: CASSHPGDTYEQYF.

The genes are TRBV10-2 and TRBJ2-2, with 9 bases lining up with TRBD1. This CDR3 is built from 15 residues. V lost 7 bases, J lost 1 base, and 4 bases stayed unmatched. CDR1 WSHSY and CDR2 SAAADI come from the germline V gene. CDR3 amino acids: CASIGTGRNTGELFF. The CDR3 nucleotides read TGCGCCAGCATTGGGACAGGGAGGAACACCGGGGAGCTGTTTTTT.

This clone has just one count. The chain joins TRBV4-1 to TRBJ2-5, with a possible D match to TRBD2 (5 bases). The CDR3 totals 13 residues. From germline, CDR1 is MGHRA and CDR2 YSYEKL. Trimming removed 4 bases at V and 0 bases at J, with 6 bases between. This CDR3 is CASSPRDQETQYF. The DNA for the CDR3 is TGCGCCAGCAGCCCGCGGGACCAAGAGACCCAGTACTTC.

The DNA of the CDR3 is TGTGCCACCAGTCGGGGGTCGGGGGAGACCCAGTACTTC. It translates to CATSRGSGETQYF. This chain links TRBV15 with TRBJ2-5, with TRBD2 as a possible D gene (6 bases). The CDR3 loop spans 13 amino acids. Trimming shortened V by 6 bases and J by 5 bases, and 13 bases separated the two germline ends. Germline CDR1 and CDR2: LNHNV and YYDKDF (reference sequence).

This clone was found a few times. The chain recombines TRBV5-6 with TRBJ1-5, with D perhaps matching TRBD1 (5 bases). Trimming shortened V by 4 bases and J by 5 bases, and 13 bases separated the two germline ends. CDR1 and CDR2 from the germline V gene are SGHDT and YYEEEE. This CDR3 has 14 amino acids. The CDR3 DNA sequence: TGTGCCAGCAGCCGCTGGTCGGGGGATCAGCCCCAGCATTTT. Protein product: CASSRWSGDQPQHF.

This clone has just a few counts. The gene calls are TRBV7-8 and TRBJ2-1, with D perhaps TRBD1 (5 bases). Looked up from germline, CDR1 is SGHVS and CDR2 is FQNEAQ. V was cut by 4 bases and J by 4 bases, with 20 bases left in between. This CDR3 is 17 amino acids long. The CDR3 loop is CASSSPVGPGPYNEQFF. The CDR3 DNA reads TGTGCCAGCAGCTCGCCGGTCGGGCCAGGGCCTTACAATGAGCAGTTCTTC.

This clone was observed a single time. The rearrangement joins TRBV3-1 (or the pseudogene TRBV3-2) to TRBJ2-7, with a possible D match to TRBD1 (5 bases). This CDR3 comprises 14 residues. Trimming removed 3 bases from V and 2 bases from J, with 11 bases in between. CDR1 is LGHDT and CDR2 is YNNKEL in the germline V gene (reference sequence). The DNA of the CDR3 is TGTGCCAGCAGCCACACCGGACAAACCTACGAGCAGTACTTC. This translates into CASSHTGQTYEQYF.

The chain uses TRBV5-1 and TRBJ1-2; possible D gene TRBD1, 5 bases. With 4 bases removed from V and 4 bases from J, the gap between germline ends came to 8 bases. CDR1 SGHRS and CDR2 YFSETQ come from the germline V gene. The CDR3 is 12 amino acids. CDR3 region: CASSKDIYGYTF. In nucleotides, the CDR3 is TGCGCCAGCAGCAAGGACATCTATGGCTACACCTTC. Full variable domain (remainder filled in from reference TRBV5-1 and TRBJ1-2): KAGVTQTPRYLIKTRGQQVTLSCSPISGHRSVSWYQQTPGQGLQFLFEYFSETQRNKGNFPGRFSGRQFSNSRSEMNVSTLELGDSALYLCASSKDIYGYTFGSGTRLTVV.

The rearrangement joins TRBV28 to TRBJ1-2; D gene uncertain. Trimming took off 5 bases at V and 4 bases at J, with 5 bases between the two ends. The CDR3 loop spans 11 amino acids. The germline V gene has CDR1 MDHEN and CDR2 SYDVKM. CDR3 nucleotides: TGTGCCAGCAGTGAGTTCTATGGCTACACCTTC. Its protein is CASSEFYGYTF.

Here the CDR3 DNA reads TGCGCCAGCAGCTTTGCAGGGAATGAGCAGTTCTTC. It encodes CASSFAGNEQFF. The V gene is TRBV5-1, the J gene TRBJ2-1, with D maybe TRBD1 (5 bases). V lost 2 bases, J lost 7 bases, and 7 bases lay in between. CDR1 SGHRS and CDR2 YFSETQ come from the germline V gene. The CDR3 is made up of 12 amino acids.

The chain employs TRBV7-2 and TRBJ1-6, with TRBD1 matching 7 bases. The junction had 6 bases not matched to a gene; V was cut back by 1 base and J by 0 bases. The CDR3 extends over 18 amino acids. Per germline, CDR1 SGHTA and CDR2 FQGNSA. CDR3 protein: CASSLVGAGGSYNSPLHF. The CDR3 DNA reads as TGTGCCAGCAGCTTAGTGGGGGCAGGGGGCTCCTATAATTCACCCCTCCACTTT.

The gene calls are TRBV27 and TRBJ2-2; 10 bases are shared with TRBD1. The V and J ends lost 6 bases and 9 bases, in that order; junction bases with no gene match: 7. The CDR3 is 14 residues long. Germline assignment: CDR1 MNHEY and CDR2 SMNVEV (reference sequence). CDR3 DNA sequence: TGTGCCAGCAGAGGGACAGGGGAGGTCCGGGAGCTGTTTTTT. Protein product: CASRGTGEVRELFF.

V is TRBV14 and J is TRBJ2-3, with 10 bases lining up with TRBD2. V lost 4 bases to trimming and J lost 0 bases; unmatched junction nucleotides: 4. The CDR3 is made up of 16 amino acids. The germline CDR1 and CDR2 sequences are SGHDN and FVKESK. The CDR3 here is CASSPRLAGSTDTQYF. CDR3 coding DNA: TGTGCCAGCAGCCCCCGACTAGCGGGTAGCACAGATACGCAGTATTTT.

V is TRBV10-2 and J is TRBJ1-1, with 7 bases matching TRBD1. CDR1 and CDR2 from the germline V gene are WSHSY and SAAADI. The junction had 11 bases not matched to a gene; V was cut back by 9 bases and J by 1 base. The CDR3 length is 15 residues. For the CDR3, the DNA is TGCGCCAGTATCCCCTCGGACAGGACGAACACTGAAGCTTTCTTT. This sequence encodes CASIPSDRTNTEAFF.

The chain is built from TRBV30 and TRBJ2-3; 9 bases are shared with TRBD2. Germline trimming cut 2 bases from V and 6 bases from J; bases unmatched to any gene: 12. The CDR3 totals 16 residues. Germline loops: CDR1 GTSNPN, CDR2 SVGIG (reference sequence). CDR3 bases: TGTGCCTGGAGTATGGGTCACAGCGGGGGGCCGGATACGCAGTATTTT. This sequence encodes CAWSMGHSGGPDTQYF. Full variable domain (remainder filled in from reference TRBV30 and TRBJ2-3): SQTIHQWPATLVQPVGSPLSLECTVEGTSNPNLYWYRQAAGRGLQLLFYSVGIGQISSEVPQNLSASRPQDRQFILSSKKLLLSDSGFYLCAWSMGHSGGPDTQYFGPGTRLTVL.

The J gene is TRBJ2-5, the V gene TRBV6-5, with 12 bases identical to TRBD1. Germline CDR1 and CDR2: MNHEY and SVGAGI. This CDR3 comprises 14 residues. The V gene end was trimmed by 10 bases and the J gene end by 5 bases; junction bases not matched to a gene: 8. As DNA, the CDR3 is TGTGCCACTGCCGGGACAGGGGGCTGGGAGACCCAGTACTTC. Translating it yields CATAGTGGWETQYF.

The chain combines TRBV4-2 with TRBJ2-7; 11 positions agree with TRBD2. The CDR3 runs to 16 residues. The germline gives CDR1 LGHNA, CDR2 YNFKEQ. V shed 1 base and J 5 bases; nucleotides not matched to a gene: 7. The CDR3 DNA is TGTGCCAGCAGCCAAGCCCTTAGCGGGGGGGCCGACGAGCAGTACTTC. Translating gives CASSQALSGGADEQYF.

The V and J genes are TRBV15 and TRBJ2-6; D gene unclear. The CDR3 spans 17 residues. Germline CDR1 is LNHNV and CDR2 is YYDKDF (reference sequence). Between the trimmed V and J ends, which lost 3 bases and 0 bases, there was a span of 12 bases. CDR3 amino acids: CATSSSVHSSGANVLTF. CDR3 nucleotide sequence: TGTGCCACCAGCAGCAGCGTACATAGCTCTGGGGCCAACGTCCTGACTTTC.